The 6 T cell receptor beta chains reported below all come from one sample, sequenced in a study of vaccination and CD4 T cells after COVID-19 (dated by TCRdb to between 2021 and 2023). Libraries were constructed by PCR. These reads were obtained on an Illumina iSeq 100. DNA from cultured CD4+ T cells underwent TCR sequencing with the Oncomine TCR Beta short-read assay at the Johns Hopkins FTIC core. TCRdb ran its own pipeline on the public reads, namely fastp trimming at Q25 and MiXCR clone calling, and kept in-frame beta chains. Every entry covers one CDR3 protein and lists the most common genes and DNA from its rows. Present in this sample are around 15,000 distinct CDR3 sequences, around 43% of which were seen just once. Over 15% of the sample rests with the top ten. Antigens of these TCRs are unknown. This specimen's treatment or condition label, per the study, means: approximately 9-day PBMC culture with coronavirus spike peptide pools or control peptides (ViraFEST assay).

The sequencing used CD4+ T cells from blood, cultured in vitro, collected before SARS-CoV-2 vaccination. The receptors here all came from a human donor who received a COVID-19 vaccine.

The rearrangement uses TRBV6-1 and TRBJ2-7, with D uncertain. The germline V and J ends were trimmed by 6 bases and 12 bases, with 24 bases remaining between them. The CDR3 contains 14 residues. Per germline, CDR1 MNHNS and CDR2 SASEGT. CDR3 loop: CASRGSARPHIAYF. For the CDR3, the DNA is TGTGCCAGCAGAGGATCGGCCAGACCCCATATTGCGTACTTC.

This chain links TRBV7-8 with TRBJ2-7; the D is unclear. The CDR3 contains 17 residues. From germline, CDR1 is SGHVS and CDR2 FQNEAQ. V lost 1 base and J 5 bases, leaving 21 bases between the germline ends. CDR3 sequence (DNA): TGTGCCAGCAGCTTAGTAAAATTTGGGTCGGGCGTCCACGAGCAGTACTTC. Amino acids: CASSLVKFGSGVHEQYF.

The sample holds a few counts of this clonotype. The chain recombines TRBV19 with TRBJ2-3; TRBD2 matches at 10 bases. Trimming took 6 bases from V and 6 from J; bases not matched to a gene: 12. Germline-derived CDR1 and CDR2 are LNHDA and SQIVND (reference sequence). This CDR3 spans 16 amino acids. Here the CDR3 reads CASRRESGGAYDTQYF. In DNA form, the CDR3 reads TGTGCCAGTAGGAGAGAGAGCGGGGGGGCTTACGATACGCAGTATTTT.

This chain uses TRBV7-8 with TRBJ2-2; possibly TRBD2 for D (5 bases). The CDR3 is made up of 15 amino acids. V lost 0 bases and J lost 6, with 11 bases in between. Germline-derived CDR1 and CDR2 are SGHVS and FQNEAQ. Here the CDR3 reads CASSLAGQRAGELFF. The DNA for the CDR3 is TGTGCCAGCAGCTTAGCGGGCCAGAGGGCCGGGGAGCTGTTTTTT.

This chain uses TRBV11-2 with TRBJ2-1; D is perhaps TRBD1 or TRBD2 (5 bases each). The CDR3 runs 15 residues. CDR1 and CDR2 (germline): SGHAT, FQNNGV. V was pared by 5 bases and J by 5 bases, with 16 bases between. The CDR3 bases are TGTGCCAGCAGCCTTAACCTTGGGGACCACAATGAGCAGTTCTTC. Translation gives CASSLNLGDHNEQFF.

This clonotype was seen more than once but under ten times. The CDR3 sequence is CASSLESGSYGYTF. The CDR3 coding sequence is TGTGCCAGCAGCTTAGAATCAGGGAGCTATGGCTACACCTTC. V usage is TRBV7-9 and J usage is TRBJ1-2, with D perhaps TRBD1 (5 bases). Per the germline V gene, CDR1 is SEHNR and CDR2 is FQNEAQ (reference sequence). V dropped 1 base and J dropped 4 bases, with 10 bases sitting between them. The CDR3 extends over 14 amino acids.